What follows are 29 T cell receptor beta chains derived from one specimen sequenced in a study of CD8 T cells in ankylosing spondylitis. Antigens for these TCRs are unknown. Study results and limitations: What seemed typical of ankylosing spondylitis blood was a TCR beta motif built from eight highly homologous variants.

Each CDR3 protein is one row after TCRdb ran MiXCR on the 5' RACE reads. The sample consists of under 550,000 distinct CDR3 sequences, roughly a quarter of them appearing once. Sequenced: blood, either unsorted or a sorted T cell fraction (not recorded which). These receptors were collected from a male donor with ankylosing spondylitis.

This chain joins TRBV24-1 and TRBJ2-1, with TRBD1 as a possible D gene (7 bases). V was shortened by 1 base and J by 8 bases, with 17 bases between the two germline ends. Germline-derived CDR1 and CDR2 are KGHDR and SFDVKD. The CDR3 length is 16 residues. This CDR3 reads CATSDFGRQGKDEQFF. CDR3 DNA sequence: TGTGCCACCAGTGATTTCGGGAGACAGGGTAAAGATGAGCAGTTCTTC.

This clonotype was seen only once. V usage is TRBV19 and J usage is TRBJ1-1; D gene ambiguous. This CDR3 is built from 14 residues. CDR1 is LNHDA and CDR2 is SQIVND in the germline V gene (reference sequence). The ends were cut back, 1 base at V and 0 bases at J, with 6 bases in the middle. CDR3 residues: CASSIVRVNTEAFF. Written as DNA, the CDR3 is TGTGCCAGTAGTATAGTAAGGGTGAACACTGAAGCTTTCTTT.

V and J are TRBV2 and TRBJ1-5; 10 bases map to TRBD1. V gave up 5 bases and J gave up 9 bases; unmatched junction bases: 7. Looked up from germline, CDR1 is SNHLY and CDR2 is FYNNEI. This CDR3 is 14 amino acids long. The CDR3 DNA reads TGTGCCAGCAGTAAAAAGACAGGGGGCCTGCCCCAGCATTTT. Its protein product is CASSKKTGGLPQHF.

This chain uses TRBV20-1 with TRBJ2-3; D not resolved. This CDR3 is 13 amino acids long. Germline loops: CDR1 DFQATT, CDR2 SNEGSKA (reference sequence). V lost 0 bases and J 1 base, leaving 5 bases between the germline ends. The CDR3 DNA reads TGCAGTGCTAGAGATAAGGGCACAGATACGCAGTATTTT. Its translation: CSARDKGTDTQYF.

The chain couples TRBV20-1 to TRBJ1-6, with D uncertain. The V and J ends lost 6 bases and 0 bases respectively, with 15 bases between them. The CDR3 runs 16 residues. Per the germline V gene, CDR1 is DFQATT and CDR2 is SNEGSKA (reference sequence). The DNA for the CDR3 is TGCAGTGCCCAGGTCGGAGCGAGCTCCTATAATTCACCCCTCCACTTT. It is translated as CSAQVGASSYNSPLHF.

The chain carries TRBV20-1 and TRBJ2-3; 13 bases are shared with TRBD2. V was clipped by 2 bases and J by 2 bases; unmatched bases: 7. There are 17 residues in the CDR3. The V gene's germline CDR1 is DFQATT and CDR2 SNEGSKA (reference sequence). The DNA of the CDR3 is TGCAGTGCTAGATGGACTAGCGGGAGCCTCTACACAGATACGCAGTATTTT. It codes for CSARWTSGSLYTDTQYF.

This clonotype was seen a handful of times. The V call is TRBV19, the J call TRBJ1-1; no reliable D call. V shed 7 bases and J shed 6 bases, with 9 bases lying between them. The V gene's germline CDR1 is LNHDA and CDR2 SQIVND (reference sequence). This CDR3 has 11 amino acids. The CDR3 spells CASNGESEAFF. The CDR3 DNA reads as TGTGCCAGTAACGGAGAGTCTGAAGCTTTCTTT. The whole variable domain, remainder taken from reference TRBV19 and TRBJ1-1, is DGGITQSPKYLFRKEGQNVTLSCEQNLNHDAMYWYRQDPGQGLRLIYYSQIVNDFQKGDIAEGYSVSREKKESFPLTVTSAQKNPTAFYLCASNGESEAFFGQGTRLTVV.

The chain combines TRBV9 with TRBJ2-2; D gene unclear. Trimming removed 0 bases at V and 9 bases at J, with 15 bases between. The CDR3 is 15 residues long. Per germline, CDR1 SGDLS and CDR2 YYNGEE. The CDR3 loop reads CASSVGVRQIRELFF. The CDR3 DNA is TGTGCCAGCAGCGTAGGGGTTCGGCAAATACGGGAGCTGTTTTTT.

The V call is TRBV5-1, the J call TRBJ1-1; possibly TRBD1 for D (5 bases). V was shortened by 1 base and J by 4 bases, with 8 bases between the two germline ends. This CDR3 contains 13 residues. The germline V gene encodes CDR1 SGHRS and CDR2 YFSETQ. The DNA for the CDR3 is TGCGCCAGCAGCTTGATGCAGGGCACTGAAGCTTTCTTT. This encodes CASSLMQGTEAFF.

A few counts support this clonotype. This chain connects TRBV3-1 to TRBJ2-7; unclear D gene. Trimming shortened V by 4 bases and J by 6 bases, and 16 bases separated the two germline ends. CDR3 length equals 14 residues. CDR1 is LGHDT and CDR2 is YNNKEL in the germline V gene (reference sequence). The CDR3 loop is CASSPTIESGEQYF. The CDR3 DNA reads as TGTGCCAGCAGCCCCACAATAGAGTCGGGCGAGCAGTACTTC.

V is TRBV7-9 and J is TRBJ2-3; D is possibly TRBD1 or TRBD2 (5 bases each). Germline loops: CDR1 SEHNR, CDR2 FQNEAQ (reference sequence). Trimming pared 6 bases from V and 4 bases from J, leaving 14 bases between. The CDR3 loop spans 14 amino acids. Written as DNA, the CDR3 is TGTGCCAGCAGTAGGACTGGGGCCGCAGATACGCAGTATTTT. Protein product: CASSRTGAADTQYF.

There are a few counts of this clonotype. The gene calls are TRBV5-1 and TRBJ2-2; no firm D call. CDR1 and CDR2 from the germline V gene are SGHRS and YFSETQ. The CDR3 spans 17 residues. The V gene lost 0 bases and the J gene lost 2 bases, with 14 bases spanning the gap. The CDR3 loop reads CASSLAVGAHNTGELFF. The CDR3 coding sequence is TGCGCCAGCAGCTTGGCGGTAGGAGCACACAACACCGGGGAGCTGTTTTTT.

This clonotype has just a few counts. The chain uses TRBV5-1 and TRBJ1-1, with 7 bases identical to TRBD1. V lost 4 bases, J lost 3 bases, and 6 bases stayed unmatched. CDR3 size: 14 residues. CDR1 is SGHRS and CDR2 is YFSETQ in the germline V gene. CDR3 DNA sequence: TGCGCCAGCAGCCTCCGGGACAGATACACTGAAGCTTTCTTT. It codes for CASSLRDRYTEAFF.

A few counts support this clonotype. The chain uses TRBV27 and TRBJ1-5, with TRBD1 as a possible D gene (5 bases). The CDR3 is 14 amino acids. Trimming stripped 4 bases from V and 9 bases from J, with 16 bases between. From germline, CDR1 is MNHEY and CDR2 SMNVEV (reference sequence). CDR3 in amino acids: CASSSQGGARPQHF. The CDR3 DNA sequence: TGTGCCAGCAGTTCCCAAGGTGGGGCTCGGCCCCAGCATTTT.

V usage is TRBV12-3 or TRBV12-4 and J usage is TRBJ2-5, with D possibly TRBD2 on 6 matching bases. The V end lost 2 bases, the J end lost 5 bases, and 24 bases lay between the germline ends. CDR3 size: 18 residues. The CDR3 nucleotides read TGTGCCAGCAGTTTACTTAACCCCAGCGGGCGCTTGTTGGAGACCCAGTACTTC. It yields the protein CASSLLNPSGRLLETQYF.

This clonotype was seen a handful of times. The J gene is TRBJ2-3, the V gene TRBV11-1, with 10 bases aligning to TRBD1. Germline V gene data show CDR1 as SGHAT and CDR2 as FQDESV (reference sequence). The CDR3 has 20 amino acids. Germline trimming cut 2 bases from V and 1 base from J; bases unmatched to any gene: 15. The CDR3 sequence: CASSLIRSGQGLFGTDTQYF. Here the CDR3 DNA reads TGTGCCAGCAGCTTAATTCGTTCGGGACAGGGGCTTTTCGGCACAGATACGCAGTATTTT.

This clonotype has only a few counts. The V and J genes are TRBV5-1 and TRBJ1-2, with 10 bases matching TRBD1. CDR3 length equals 17 residues. The germline gives CDR1 SGHRS, CDR2 YFSETQ. V was pared by 3 bases and J by 7 bases, with 15 bases of the junction left unmatched. Written as DNA, the CDR3 is TGCGCCAGCAGCTCCCTGAACTCCGGGACAGGGGTCGGTGGCTACACCTTC. This translates into CASSSLNSGTGVGGYTF.

This sequence joins TRBV11-3 and TRBJ2-7; TRBD1 agrees at 9 bases. Trimming removed 5 bases from V and 6 bases from J; junction bases left unmatched: 5. Germline assignment: CDR1 SGHNT and CDR2 YENEEA. The CDR3 extends over 13 amino acids. CDR3 loop: CASSRDRATEQYV. CDR3 coding DNA: TGTGCCAGCAGCCGGGACAGGGCTACCGAGCAGTACGTC.

This clonotype was found a few times. CDR3: CASSEGHSGSSDTQYF. The CDR3 DNA reads TGTGCCAGCAGTGAAGGGCACAGCGGGAGTTCAGATACGCAGTATTTT. The chain has TRBV6-1 and TRBJ2-3, with 8 nucleotides matching TRBD2. This CDR3 is 16 amino acids long. Germline CDR1 is MNHNS and CDR2 is SASEGT. V shed 1 base and J 4 bases; nucleotides not matched to a gene: 7.

The chain joins TRBV29-1 to TRBJ1-4, with D perhaps TRBD1 (5 bases). CDR1 is SQVTM, CDR2 ANQGSEA, per germline. Between the trimmed V and J ends, which lost 6 bases and 5 bases, there was a span of 13 bases. This CDR3 has 13 amino acids. The CDR3 DNA reads as TGCAGCGTCTCGGGACTGGGAAATGAAAAACTGTTTTTT. Its protein product is CSVSGLGNEKLFF.

The chain links TRBV18 to TRBJ1-4; a possible D gene is TRBD1 (5 bases). The CDR3 has 16 residues. CDR1 is KGHSH, CDR2 LQKENI, per germline. The V end lost 1 base, the J end lost 7 bases, and 16 bases lay between the germline ends. The CDR3 DNA is TGTGCCAGCTCACCACGGTCCGGGGGATCTAGTGAAAAACTGTTTTTT. Its protein product is CASSPRSGGSSEKLFF.

The chain is built from TRBV20-1 and TRBJ1-2; the D gene is possibly TRBD1 (5 bases). The V end lost 5 bases, the J end lost 8 bases, and 15 bases lay between the germline ends. This CDR3 is 12 amino acids long. Germline V gene sequence: CDR1 DFQATT, CDR2 SNEGSKA (reference sequence). CDR3 in DNA: TGCAGTGCTGGGGCAAAGCTGTTGGGCTACACCTTC. This sequence encodes CSAGAKLLGYTF.

The chain employs TRBV30 and TRBJ1-2; TRBD1 matches 8 bases. Germline-derived CDR1 and CDR2 are GTSNPN and SVGIG (reference sequence). This CDR3 has 13 residues. V gave up 1 base and J gave up 10 bases; unmatched junction bases: 8. The CDR3 nucleotides are TGTGCCTGGAGTGCTTCGACAGGGGTAGACTACACCTTC. As protein: CAWSASTGVDYTF.

The V and J genes are TRBV12-3 or TRBV12-4 and TRBJ1-2; D not resolved. Trimming took 7 bases from V and 8 from J, leaving 14 bases between them. The CDR3 spans 12 residues. CDR3 nucleotide sequence: TGTGCCAGCACCGTGAGAGGGCTAGGCTACACCTTC. Its protein is CASTVRGLGYTF.

The V and J genes are TRBV4-1 and TRBJ2-3; D gene unclear. CDR3 length equals 14 residues. V shed 3 bases and J shed 4 bases, with 11 bases lying between them. Germline V CDR1 and CDR2: MGHRA, YSYEKL. Written as DNA, the CDR3 is TGCGCCAGCAGCCATGCGCAGGTCCCAGATACGCAGTATTTT. It is translated as CASSHAQVPDTQYF.

This clonotype was seen a few times. V usage is TRBV12-3 or TRBV12-4 and J usage is TRBJ1-1, with D possibly TRBD1 on 5 matching bases. V was trimmed by 6 bases and J by 0 bases, leaving 11 bases between them. The CDR3 sequence is 14 residues long. CDR3 amino acids: CASRGDGMNTEAFF. The CDR3 nucleotides are TGTGCCAGCAGGGGGGACGGGATGAACACTGAAGCTTTCTTT.

J is TRBJ2-7 and V is TRBV6-1, with D possibly matching TRBD1 (6 bases). The V end lost 4 bases, the J end lost 3 bases, and 13 bases lay between the germline ends. The CDR3 is made up of 14 amino acids. CDR1 and CDR2 from the germline V gene are MNHNS and SASEGT. Here the CDR3 DNA reads TGTGCCAGCAGTGTTTATGGACAGAACTACGAGCAGTACGTC. This translates into CASSVYGQNYEQYV.

This clonotype was picked up a small number of times. J is TRBJ1-4 and V is TRBV12-3 or TRBV12-4; D perhaps matches TRBD1 (6 bases). This CDR3 spans 16 amino acids. V was cut by 5 bases and J by 8 bases, with 21 bases left in between. The CDR3 DNA sequence: TGTGCCAGCAGTCCCTCCGGACAGCCCCTCGAGGAAAAACTGTTTTTT. It specifies CASSPSGQPLEEKLFF.

The J gene is TRBJ2-2, the V gene TRBV4-2, with D hard to call. This CDR3 has 15 amino acids. Trimming cost V 0 bases and J 5 bases, with 10 bases left between them. Germline loops: CDR1 LGHNA, CDR2 YNFKEQ. The CDR3 region is CASSQEWSRTGELFF. The CDR3 DNA sequence: TGTGCCAGCAGCCAAGAGTGGTCTAGGACCGGGGAGCTGTTTTTT.